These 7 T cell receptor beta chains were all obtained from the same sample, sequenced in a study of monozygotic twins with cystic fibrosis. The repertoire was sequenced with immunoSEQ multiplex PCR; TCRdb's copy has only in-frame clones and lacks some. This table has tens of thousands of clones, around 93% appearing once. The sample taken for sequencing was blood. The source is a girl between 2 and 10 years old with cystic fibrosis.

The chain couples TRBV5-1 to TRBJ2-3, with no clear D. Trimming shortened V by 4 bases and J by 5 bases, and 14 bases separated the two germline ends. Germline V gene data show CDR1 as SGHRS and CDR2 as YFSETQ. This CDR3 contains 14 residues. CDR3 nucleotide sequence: TGCGCCAGCAGCGTCTCAGGCGTTCGAGATACGCAGTATTTT. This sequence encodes CASSVSGVRDTQYF.

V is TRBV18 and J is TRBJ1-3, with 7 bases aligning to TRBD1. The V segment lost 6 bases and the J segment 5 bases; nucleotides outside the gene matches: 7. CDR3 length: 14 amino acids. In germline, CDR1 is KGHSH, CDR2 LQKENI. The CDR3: CASSRQQGRNTIYF. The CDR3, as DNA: TGTGCCAGCTCGCGCCAACAGGGGAGAAACACCATATATTTT. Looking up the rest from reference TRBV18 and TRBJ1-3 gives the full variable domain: NAGVMQNPRHLVRRRGQEARLRCSPMKGHSHVYWYRQLPEEGLKFMVYLQKENIIDESGMPKERFSAEFPKEGPSILRIQQVVRGDSAAYFCASSRQQGRNTIYFGEGSWLTVV.

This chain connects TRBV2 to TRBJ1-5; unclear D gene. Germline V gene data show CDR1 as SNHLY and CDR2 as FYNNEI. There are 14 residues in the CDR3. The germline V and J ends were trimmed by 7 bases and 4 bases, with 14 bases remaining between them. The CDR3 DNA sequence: TGTGCCAGCAATGAGACCCCCGGAAATCAGCCCCAGCATTTT. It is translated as CASNETPGNQPQHF.

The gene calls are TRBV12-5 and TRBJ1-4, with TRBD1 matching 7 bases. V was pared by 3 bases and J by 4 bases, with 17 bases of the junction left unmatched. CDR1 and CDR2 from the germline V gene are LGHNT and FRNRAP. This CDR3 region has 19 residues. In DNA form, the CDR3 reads TGTGCTAGTGGTTTAGGACCCATAACCGGGACAGTGTTTAATGAAAAACTGTTTTTT. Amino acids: CASGLGPITGTVFNEKLFF.

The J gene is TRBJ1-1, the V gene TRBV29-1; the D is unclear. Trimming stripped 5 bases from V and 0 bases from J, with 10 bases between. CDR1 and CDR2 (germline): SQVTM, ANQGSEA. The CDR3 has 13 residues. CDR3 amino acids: CSVRLRMNTEAFF. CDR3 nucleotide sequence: TGCAGCGTTAGACTTCGAATGAACACTGAAGCTTTCTTT.

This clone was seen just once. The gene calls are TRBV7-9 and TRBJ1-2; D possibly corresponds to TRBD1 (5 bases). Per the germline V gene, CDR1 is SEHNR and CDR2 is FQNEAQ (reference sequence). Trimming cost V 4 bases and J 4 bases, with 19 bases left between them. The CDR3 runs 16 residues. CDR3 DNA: TGTGCCAGCAGCTCTACATACCAGCTCAGGGTCTATGGCTACACCTTC. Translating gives CASSSTYQLRVYGYTF.

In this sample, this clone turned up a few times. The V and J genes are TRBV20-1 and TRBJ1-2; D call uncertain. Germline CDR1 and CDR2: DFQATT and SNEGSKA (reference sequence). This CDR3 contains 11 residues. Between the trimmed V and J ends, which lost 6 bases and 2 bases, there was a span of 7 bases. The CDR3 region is CSASDNYGYTF. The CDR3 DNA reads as TGCAGTGCATCGGACAACTATGGCTACACCTTC.